This is a list of T cell receptor beta chains from one sample in a study of blood T cell repertoires in COVID-19. TCRdb's copy holds only in-frame clones and misses some; the assay was immunoSEQ multiplex PCR. The table has fewer than 120,000 clones, 60% to 80% seen once. Sequenced: peripheral blood. The receptors derive from an elderly woman with active or convalescent COVID-19. Both conserved end residues are trimmed from each CDR3.

cdr3_aa: ASSPLQVNEKLF
v_call: TRBV18
j_call: TRBJ1-4
cdr3_length: 12

cdr3_aa: ASSTYRGGYGYT
v_call: TRBV7-2
j_call: TRBJ1-2
cdr3_length: 12

cdr3_aa: ASSVVGGGSYNEQF
v_call: TRBV9
j_call: TRBJ2-1
cdr3_length: 14

cdr3_aa: ASSIVARGGLTGELF
v_call: TRBV19
j_call: TRBJ2-2
cdr3_length: 15

cdr3_aa: AIRGGTSGTGELF
v_call: TRBV10-3
j_call: TRBJ2-2
cdr3_length: 13

cdr3_aa: ASSEGDRGPGYNEQF
v_call: TRBV2
j_call: TRBJ2-1
cdr3_length: 15

cdr3_aa: ASSRRGGYGYT
v_call: TRBV9
j_call: TRBJ1-2
cdr3_length: 11

cdr3_aa: ASSLRRDMGEEGYT
v_call: TRBV11-3
j_call: TRBJ1-2
cdr3_length: 14

cdr3_aa: ASSQNGGETQY
v_call: TRBV3-1/TRBV3-2
j_call: TRBJ2-5
cdr3_length: 11

cdr3_aa: ASSSRSSREGLTDTQY
v_call: TRBV21-1
j_call: TRBJ2-3
cdr3_length: 16

cdr3_aa: ASEGRAAETQY
v_call: TRBV3-1/TRBV3-2
j_call: TRBJ2-5
cdr3_length: 11

cdr3_aa: ASSYWTGDNEQY
v_call: TRBV3-1/TRBV3-2
j_call: TRBJ2-7
cdr3_length: 12

cdr3_aa: ASSIDRPRDRGRRDYGYT
v_call: TRBV19
j_call: TRBJ1-2
cdr3_length: 18

cdr3_aa: ASSKRQGKGSNQPQH
v_call: TRBV7-8
j_call: TRBJ1-5
cdr3_length: 15

cdr3_aa: ASSSTGDLPNGEQF
v_call: TRBV5-5
j_call: TRBJ2-1
cdr3_length: 14

cdr3_aa: ASSYSIAGWGGTGELF
v_call: TRBV6-2/TRBV6-3
j_call: TRBJ2-2
cdr3_length: 16

cdr3_aa: ASSLRRGALSEQY
v_call: TRBV18
j_call: TRBJ2-7
cdr3_length: 13

cdr3_aa: ASSPTPWIGGYGYT
v_call: TRBV3-1/TRBV3-2
j_call: TRBJ1-2
cdr3_length: 14

cdr3_aa: ASSLRWPPGLEVYEQY
v_call: TRBV19
j_call: TRBJ2-7
cdr3_length: 16

cdr3_aa: ASSLLAGEYNEQF
v_call: TRBV5-1
j_call: TRBJ2-1
cdr3_length: 13

cdr3_aa: ASSKQGADQPQH
v_call: TRBV18
j_call: TRBJ1-5
cdr3_length: 12

cdr3_aa: ATTIMGGQGYGYT
v_call: TRBV28
j_call: TRBJ1-2
cdr3_length: 13

cdr3_aa: ASSLEATSGNNEQF
v_call: TRBV7-2
j_call: TRBJ2-1
cdr3_length: 14

cdr3_aa: ASSTSSEIANQPQH
v_call: TRBV6-4
j_call: TRBJ1-5
cdr3_length: 14

cdr3_aa: ASRVLGPEGYT
v_call: TRBV5-1
j_call: TRBJ1-2
cdr3_length: 11

cdr3_aa: ASSPGMLFSGNTIY
v_call: TRBV7-9
j_call: TRBJ1-3
cdr3_length: 14

cdr3_aa: ATSDAGTGTEAF
v_call: TRBV24-1
j_call: TRBJ1-1
cdr3_length: 12

cdr3_aa: ASTHENLAGGYGYT
v_call: TRBV9
j_call: TRBJ1-2
cdr3_length: 14